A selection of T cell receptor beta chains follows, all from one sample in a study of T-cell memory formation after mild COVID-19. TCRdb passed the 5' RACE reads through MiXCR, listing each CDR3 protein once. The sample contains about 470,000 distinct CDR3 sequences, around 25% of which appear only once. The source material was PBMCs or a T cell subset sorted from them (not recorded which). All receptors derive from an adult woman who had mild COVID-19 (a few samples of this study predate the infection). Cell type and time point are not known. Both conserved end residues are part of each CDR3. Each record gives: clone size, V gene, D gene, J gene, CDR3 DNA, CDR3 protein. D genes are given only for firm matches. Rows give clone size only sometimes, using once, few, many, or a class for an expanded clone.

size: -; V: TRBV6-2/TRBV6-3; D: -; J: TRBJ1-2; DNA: TGTGCCAGCAGTACAGGGACTTATGGCTACACCTTC; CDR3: CASSTGTYGYTF
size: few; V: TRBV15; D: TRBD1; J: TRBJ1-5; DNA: TGTGCCACCAGCAGAGAACGACAGGGATCCCCCAATCAGCCCCAGCATTTT; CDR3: CATSRERQGSPNQPQHF
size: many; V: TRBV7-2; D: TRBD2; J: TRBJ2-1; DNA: TGTGCCAGCAGCTTAGATCTAGCGGCTTACAATGAGCAGTTCTTC; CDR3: CASSLDLAAYNEQFF
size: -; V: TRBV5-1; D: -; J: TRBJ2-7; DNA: TGCGCCAGCGGCCTAGAGGGTTACGAGCAGTACTTC; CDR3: CASGLEGYEQYF
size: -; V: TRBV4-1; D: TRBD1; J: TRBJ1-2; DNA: TGCGCCAGCAGCCAAGATCCGGGCCAGGGGGAGACCTATGGCTACACCTTC; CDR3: CASSQDPGQGETYGYTF
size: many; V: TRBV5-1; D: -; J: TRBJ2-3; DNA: -; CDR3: CASILGGTRTDTQYF
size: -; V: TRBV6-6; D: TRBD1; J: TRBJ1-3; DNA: TGTGCCAGCATTGAAACAGGGGGGAACACCATATATTTT; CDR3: CASIETGGNTIYF
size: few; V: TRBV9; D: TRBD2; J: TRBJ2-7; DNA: TGTGCCAGCAGCGCATACCCTTTAGCGGGAGGGAAAAACGAGCAGTACTTC; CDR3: CASSAYPLAGGKNEQYF
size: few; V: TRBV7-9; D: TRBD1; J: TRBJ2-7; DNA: TGTGCCAGCAGCGGACAGGCAGGGTGGTCTGAGCAGTACTTC; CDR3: CASSGQAGWSEQYF
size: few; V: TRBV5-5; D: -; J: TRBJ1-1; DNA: TGTGCCAGCACCCAATACCTGATGAACACTGAAGCTTTCTTT; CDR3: CASTQYLMNTEAFF
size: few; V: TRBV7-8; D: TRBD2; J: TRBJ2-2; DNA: TGTGCCAGCAGCTTAACTAGCGGGGGACCCGCGAACACCGGGGAGCTGTTTTTT; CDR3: CASSLTSGGPANTGELFF
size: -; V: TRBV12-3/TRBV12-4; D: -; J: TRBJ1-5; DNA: TGTGCCAACAGTTTAGAGGGGAATCAGCCCCAGCATTTT; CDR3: CANSLEGNQPQHF
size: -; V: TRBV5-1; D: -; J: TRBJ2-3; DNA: TGCGCCAGCAGCAGCAGGGACCTCACAGATACGCAGTATTTT; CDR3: CASSSRDLTDTQYF
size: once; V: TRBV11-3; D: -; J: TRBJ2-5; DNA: TGTGCCAGCAGCTTAGATTGGGGGCGGGAGCGGGAGACCCAGTACTTC; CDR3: CASSLDWGRERETQYF
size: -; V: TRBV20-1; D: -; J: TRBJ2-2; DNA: TGCAGTGCTAGAGGTTGGAACACCGGGGAGCTGTTTTTT; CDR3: CSARGWNTGELFF
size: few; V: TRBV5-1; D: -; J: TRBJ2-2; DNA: TGCGCCAGCAGCTTGGTTCCCGGGGAGTTTGGCACCGGGGAGCTGTTTTTT; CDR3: CASSLVPGEFGTGELFF
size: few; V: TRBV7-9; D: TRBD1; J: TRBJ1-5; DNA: TGTGCCAGCAGCATCGGACAGGGGCGGGATCAGCCCCAGCATTTT; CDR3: CASSIGQGRDQPQHF
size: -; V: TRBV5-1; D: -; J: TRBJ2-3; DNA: TGCGCCAGCAGCTCCTCGCAGCATAGCACAGATACGCAGTATTTT; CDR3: CASSSSQHSTDTQYF
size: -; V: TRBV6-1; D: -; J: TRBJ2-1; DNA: TGTGCCAGCAGTGAAGCGCTTCTGGGGGGGCCCGATTACAATGAGCAGTTCTTC; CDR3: CASSEALLGGPDYNEQFF
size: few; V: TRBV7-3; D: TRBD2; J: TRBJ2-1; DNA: TGTGCCAGCAGCACGGGACTAGCGGGAACCAATGAGCAGTTCTTC; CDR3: CASSTGLAGTNEQFF
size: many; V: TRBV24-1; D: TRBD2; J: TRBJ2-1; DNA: TGTGCCACCAGTGATCCAAGCCGGACTAGCGGGAGTTACAATGAGCAGTTCTTC; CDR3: CATSDPSRTSGSYNEQFF
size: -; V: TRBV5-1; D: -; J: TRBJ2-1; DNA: TGCGCCAGCAGCTACGTTGCGGGGGCCAATGAGCAGTTCTTC; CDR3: CASSYVAGANEQFF
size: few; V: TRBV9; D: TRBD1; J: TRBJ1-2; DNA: TGTGCCAGCAGCGTAGAGTCCACCGGGACAGGGGGCGGCTATGGCTACACCTTC; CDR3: CASSVESTGTGGGYGYTF
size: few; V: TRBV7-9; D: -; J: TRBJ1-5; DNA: TGTGCCAGCAGTTCTCAGGGAAGCAATCAGCCCCAGCATTTT; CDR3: CASSSQGSNQPQHF
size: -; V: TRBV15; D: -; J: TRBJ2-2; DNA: TGTGCCACCAGCAAGCTAGGGGACACCGGGGAGCTGTTTTTT; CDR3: CATSKLGDTGELFF
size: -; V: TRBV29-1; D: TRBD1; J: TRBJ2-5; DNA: TGCAGCGTTGAAGACCCCAGCCAGGGGGCCCAGTACTTC; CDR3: CSVEDPSQGAQYF
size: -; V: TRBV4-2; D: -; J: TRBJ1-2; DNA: TGTGCCAGCAGCCAAGCTGCAGTTACCGGGACTGCGAACTATGGCTACACCTTC; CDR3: CASSQAAVTGTANYGYTF
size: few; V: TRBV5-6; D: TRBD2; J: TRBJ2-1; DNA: TGTGCCAGCAGCTTGGTTGGTAGCGGGAGGACCTACAATGAGCAGTTCTTC; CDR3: CASSLVGSGRTYNEQFF
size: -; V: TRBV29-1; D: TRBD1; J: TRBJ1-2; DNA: TGCAGCGTTGATAACAGGGGGGGTCAGGGCGGCTACACCTTC; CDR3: CSVDNRGGQGGYTF
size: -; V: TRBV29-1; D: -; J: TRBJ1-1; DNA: TGCAGCGTTGAGCCTGAGACACAGCCCGGTGAAGCTTTCTTT; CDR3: CSVEPETQPGEAFF
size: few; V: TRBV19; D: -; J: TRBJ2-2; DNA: TGTGCCAGTTCTAGGGAGGGGGCTTTCACCGGGGAGCTGTTTTTT; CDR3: CASSREGAFTGELFF
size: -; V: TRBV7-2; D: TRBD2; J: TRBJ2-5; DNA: TGTGCCAGCAGCTTATTCGGCCTAGCGGATCAAGAGACCCAGTACTTC; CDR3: CASSLFGLADQETQYF
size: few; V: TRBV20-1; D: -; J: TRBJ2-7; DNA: TGCAGTGCTAGCCCCGAAACCTACGAGCAGTACTTC; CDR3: CSASPETYEQYF
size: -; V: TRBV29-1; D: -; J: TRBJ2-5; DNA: TGCAGCGTTGAGATAGCTGTACAAGAGACCCAGTACTTC; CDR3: CSVEIAVQETQYF
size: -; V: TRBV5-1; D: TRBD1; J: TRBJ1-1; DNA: TGCGCCAGCAGCCGATCAGGGGGCACTGAAGCTTTCTTT; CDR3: CASSRSGGTEAFF
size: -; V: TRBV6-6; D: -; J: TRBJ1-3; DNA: TGTGCCAGCAGTTACTCGAGGATGGACACCATATATTTT; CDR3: CASSYSRMDTIYF
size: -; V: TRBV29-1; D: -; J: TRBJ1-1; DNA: TGCAGCGTTGAAGGGTACACTGAAGCTTTCTTT; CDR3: CSVEGYTEAFF
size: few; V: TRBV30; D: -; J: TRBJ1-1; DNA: TGTGCCTGGAAGTTCGGGGGCGCAGGGACTGAAGCTTTCTTT; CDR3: CAWKFGGAGTEAFF
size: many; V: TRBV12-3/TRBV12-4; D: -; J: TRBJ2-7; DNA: TGTGCCAGCAGGGGGACGGAGTCCTACGAGCAGTACTTC; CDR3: CASRGTESYEQYF
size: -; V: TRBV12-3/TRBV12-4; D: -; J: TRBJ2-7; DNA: TGTGCCAGCAGTTCCCCCCAGGCGGCCGTATACGAGCAGTACTTC; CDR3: CASSSPQAAVYEQYF
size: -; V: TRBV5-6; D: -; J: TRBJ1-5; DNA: TGTGCCAGCAGCTTGGGAGGACAGCAGCCCCAGCATTTT; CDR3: CASSLGGQQPQHF